Below are 13 T cell receptor beta chains sequenced from a single sample in a study of shared clonotypes between healthy human individuals. Libraries were prepared by immunoSEQ multiplex PCR; TCRdb keeps only in-frame clonotypes and omits some of them. The sample includes millions of clones, around nine tenths seen only once; the top ten take over 0.12%. Sequencing used naive CD4+ T cells sorted from blood. The subset here: CD45RA+ positively selected. All receptors come from a man younger than 30 in good health.

The rearrangement uses TRBV7-2 and TRBJ2-7, with TRBD1 as a possible D gene (5 bases). Germline-derived CDR1 and CDR2 are SGHTA and FQGNSA. This CDR3 is 15 amino acids long. Deletions cut 0 bases from V and 6 bases from J, with 15 bases between. The chain's CDR3 is CASSLAHRTSGEQYF. DNA of the CDR3: TGTGCCAGCAGCTTAGCGCACAGGACCTCGGGCGAGCAGTACTTC.

CDR3 residues: CASSSTPDRGKGNQPQHF. The CDR3 coding sequence is TGTGCCAGCAGTTCCACCCCCGACAGGGGGAAGGGCAATCAGCCCCAGCATTTT. V is TRBV27 and J is TRBJ1-5, with TRBD1 matching over 9 bases. The CDR3 is 18 residues long. Losses at the gene ends were 4 bases for V and 2 bases for J; bases not matched to a gene: 12. Germline V gene lookup returns CDR1 MNHEY and CDR2 SMNVEV (reference sequence).

V gene TRBV29-1 combines with J gene TRBJ2-5; 7 positions agree with TRBD1. The germline V gene encodes CDR1 SQVTM and CDR2 ANQGSEA. CDR3 length: 12 residues. V lost 6 bases, J lost 11 bases, and 12 bases stayed unmatched. CDR3 DNA: TGCAGCGTAGATGAACAGGGGACGAAGCAGTACTTC. Residues: CSVDEQGTKQYF. The variable domain in full, with the rest retrieved from reference TRBV29-1 and TRBJ2-5, is SAVISQKPSRDICQRGTSLTIQCQVDSQVTMMFWYRQQPGQSLTLIATANQGSEATYESGFVIDKFPISRPNLTFSTLTVSNMSPEDSSIYLCSVDEQGTKQYFGPGTRLLVL.

This chain links TRBV5-1 with TRBJ1-1; tentative D call: TRBD1 (6 bases). Trimming cost V 4 bases and J 2 bases, with 12 bases left between them. Germline-derived CDR1 and CDR2 are SGHRS and YFSETQ. This CDR3 spans 14 amino acids. In DNA, the CDR3 is TGCGCCAGCAGCGCCGGGACAACCAACACTGAAGCTTTCTTT. Its translation is CASSAGTTNTEAFF.

The chain has TRBV5-1 and TRBJ2-1; 7 positions agree with TRBD2. V dropped 4 bases and J dropped 8; count of bases not matched to a gene: 12. Germline V gives CDR1 SGHRS, CDR2 YFSETQ. This CDR3 contains 15 residues. CDR3 protein: CASSTGTMIVDEQFF. In DNA, the CDR3 is TGCGCCAGCAGCACCGGGACTATGATCGTCGATGAGCAGTTCTTC.

J is TRBJ2-7 and V is TRBV5-1; 15 bases agree with TRBD2. Germline values: CDR1 SGHRS, CDR2 YFSETQ. Germline trimming cut 4 bases from V and 0 bases from J; bases unmatched to any gene: 8. The CDR3 covers 18 residues. CDR3 loop: CASSGTSGRTPISYEQYF. The CDR3 bases are TGCGCCAGCAGCGGGACTAGCGGGAGGACCCCCATCTCCTACGAGCAGTACTTC.

J is TRBJ2-1 and V is TRBV7-2, with D tentatively TRBD1 or TRBD2 (5 bases each). The CDR3 sequence is 15 residues long. The germline V gene encodes CDR1 SGHTA and CDR2 FQGNSA. The V and J ends lost 4 bases and 9 bases respectively, with 19 bases between them. The CDR3 sequence: CASSWGTGGSGEQFF. The CDR3 nucleotides read TGTGCCAGCAGCTGGGGGACGGGTGGCTCGGGTGAGCAGTTCTTC.

The table lists this clone with a count of one. V is TRBV10-3 and J is TRBJ2-3; 11 positions agree with TRBD2. Germline CDR1 is ENHRY and CDR2 is SYGVKD. This CDR3 is built from 16 residues. J was trimmed by 6 bases and V by 6 bases; bases with no gene match: 11. CDR3 protein: CAIRRGLAASEDTQYF. In DNA form, the CDR3 reads TGTGCCATCAGGAGGGGACTAGCGGCCTCTGAGGATACGCAGTATTTT.

The chain joins TRBV10-3 to TRBJ2-1; D remains ambiguous. The CDR3 runs 14 residues. Germline lookup yields CDR1 ENHRY and CDR2 SYGVKD. Trimming took off 3 bases at V and 4 bases at J, with 10 bases between the two ends. The DNA of the CDR3 is TGTGCCATCAGTGAACCTGAGCTGTACAATGAGCAGTTCTTC. Protein: CAISEPELYNEQFF.

In nucleotides, the CDR3 is TGCAGCGCCCCGGGGAGGTGGGAGGGCAATGAGCAGTTCTTC. Translation gives CSAPGRWEGNEQFF. The gene calls are TRBV29-1 and TRBJ2-1; the match to TRBD2 covers 7 bases. Looked up from germline, CDR1 is SQVTM and CDR2 is ANQGSEA. V lost 7 bases, J lost 6 bases, and 12 bases stayed unmatched. The CDR3 has 14 amino acids.

V gene TRBV2 combines with J gene TRBJ1-5; tentative D call: TRBD1 (5 bases). Germline CDR1 is SNHLY and CDR2 is FYNNEI. This CDR3 region has 15 residues. V shed 5 bases and J shed 3 bases, with 14 bases lying between them. The CDR3 loop is CASSQFGQANQPQHF. The CDR3 nucleotides read TGTGCCAGCAGTCAATTCGGACAAGCCAATCAGCCCCAGCATTTT.

The V gene is TRBV5-1, the J gene TRBJ2-7; 10 bases align to TRBD1. The length of the CDR3 is 19 residues. V dropped 4 bases and J dropped 2; count of bases not matched to a gene: 18. Germline loops: CDR1 SGHRS, CDR2 YFSETQ. The CDR3 sequence is CASSPGVSPGQGSPYEQYF. The CDR3 DNA is TGCGCCAGCAGCCCTGGCGTCTCACCGGGACAGGGGTCCCCCTACGAGCAGTACTTC.

This clone was counted between two and nine times. The rearrangement uses TRBV2 and TRBJ2-1, with 8 bases that match TRBD2. CDR3 length: 13 residues. J lost 15 bases, V lost 3 bases, and 10 bases had no gene match. Germline V CDR1 and CDR2: SNHLY, FYNNEI. The CDR3 loop is CASSDLGGLDSFF. DNA of the CDR3: TGTGCCAGCAGTGACCTGGGGGGACTAGACTCGTTCTTC.